This TCR beta chain was recorded in a study of blood T cell repertoires in COVID-19. This study enrolled people aged about 18 to 100 from about 26 US geographic areas. Clinical history as reported by participants underpinned cohort assignment. Per the germline V gene, CDR1 is LGHDT and CDR2 is YNNKEL (reference sequence). The CDR3 spans 15 residues. The J segment lost 5 bases and the V segment lost 0 bases, leaving 4 bases of the junction unmatched. Authors' processing steps: Quantification of nucleated cells was approximated via reference gene primer amplification. Repertoires were generated with immunoSEQ multiplex PCR, while TCRdb's copy carries only in-frame clones and drops some. From that table come the V and J calls and clone size; the DNA was used to work out D and trimming. The table shows a few hundred thousand clones, with more than 85% occurring only once.

The receptor was derived from a woman aged 25 to 39 who had recovered from COVID-19. Sequences were obtained from PBMCs or T cells enriched from blood (not recorded which). The chain couples TRBV3-1 (or the pseudogene TRBV3-2) to TRBJ2-1, with TRBD1 identical over 7 bases. CDR3 amino acids: CASSQEQGVDNEQFF. CDR3 nucleotides: TGTGCCAGCAGCCAAGAGCAGGGGGTTGACAATGAGCAGTTCTTC.